The T cell receptor beta chain described here comes from a study of tumor-infiltrating lymphocytes in oesophageal squamous cell carcinoma. At least ten counts were recorded for this clonotype. MiXCR, run by TCRdb on the PCR reads, gives a single entry per CDR3 protein. The sample comprises more than 15,000 distinct CDR3 sequences, 40% to 45% of which are singletons, and roughly 13% rests with the top ten. The TCR sequence derives from a male donor with esophageal squamous cell carcinoma. Sequenced: normal esophageal tissue next to the tumor.

The CDR3, as DNA: TGCGCCAGCAGCTTATCTGGGAGGATAACCTACGAGCAGTACTTC. Amino acids: CASSLSGRITYEQYF. The chain is built from TRBV5-1 and TRBJ2-7, with TRBD2 as a possible D gene (6 bases). There are 15 residues in the CDR3. V lost 2 bases and J 2 bases, leaving 14 bases between the germline ends. Germline CDR1 SGHRS, CDR2 YFSETQ.